One and the same sample provided the 20 T cell receptor beta chains below, sequenced in a study of esophageal squamous cell carcinoma under preoperative chemotherapy. Time point denoted: after preoperative PTX-NDP chemotherapy. TCRdb re-called the PCR reads with MiXCR, one entry per CDR3 protein. The profile shows about 32,000 distinct CDR3 sequences, 40% to 60% of them singletons. Sampling took place from a patient given preoperative chemotherapy. Receptor source: a human donor with esophageal squamous cell carcinoma. The donor label of this sample is uncertain.

On this clonotype: The junction and the germline gene differ at one end; a read error may be behind it. The CDR3 sequence: CPSSLVRRGGKNIQYF. The CDR3 DNA reads as TGTCCCAGCAGCTTAGTCCGGCGGGGAGGCAAAAACATTCAGTACTTC. The chain joins TRBV7-2 to TRBJ2-4, with D perhaps matching TRBD2 (6 bases). Germline lookup yields CDR1 SGHTA and CDR2 FQGNSA. The CDR3 is made up of 16 amino acids. The whole variable domain, remainder taken from reference TRBV7-2 and TRBJ2-4, is GAGVSQSPSNKVTEKGKDVELRCDPISGHTALYWYRQSLGQGLEFLIYFQGNSAPDKSGLPSDRFSAERTGGSVSTLTIQRTQQEDSAVYLCPSSLVRRGGKNIQYFGAGTRLSVL.

In its sample, this clonotype was seen many times. CDR3 in DNA: TGTGCCACCAGTGATTTTCGACAGGGGGCTGGAGAGACCCAGTACTTC. Encoded protein: CATSDFRQGAGETQYF. The genes are TRBV24-1 and TRBJ2-5, with 10 nucleotides matching TRBD1. This CDR3 region has 16 residues. The ends lost 1 base at V and 4 bases at J; junction bases unmatched: 5. The V gene's germline CDR1 is KGHDR and CDR2 SFDVKD.

Turning to this clonotype: Germline is not matched at one junction end, which may reflect a read error. The chain employs TRBV6-1 and TRBJ2-4; possible D gene TRBD2, 7 bases. From germline, CDR1 is MNHNS and CDR2 SASEGT. This CDR3 has 15 amino acids. CDR3 sequence: CGSDTGAGAQNIQYF. The CDR3 DNA sequence: TGTGGCAGCGACACGGGGGCGGGAGCCCAAAACATTCAGTACTTC.

The V gene is TRBV9, the J gene TRBJ2-5; 9 nucleotides match TRBD1. The J call may be incorrect, as the DNA end agrees better with TRBJ2-1. The germline V gene has CDR1 SGDLS and CDR2 YYNGEE. This CDR3 has 15 amino acids. CDR3 sequence reads: CASSPPGQGHNEQFF. The CDR3 DNA reads as TGTGCCAGCAGTCCCCCGGGACAGGGCCACAATGAGCAGTTCTTC.

In this sample, this clonotype turned up many times. Being one base from a much bigger clone, this may be a read error. The chain couples TRBV12-3 or TRBV12-4 to TRBJ2-5; a possible D gene is TRBD1 (6 bases). The germline V and J ends were trimmed by 6 bases and 11 bases, with 22 bases remaining between them. This CDR3 is built from 14 residues. The CDR3 protein is CASRTGGAGVEQYF. The CDR3 DNA reads TGTGCCAGCAGGACCGGTGGGGCAGGGGTGGAGCAGTACTTC.

This clonotype was picked up one time. This chain connects TRBV7-8 to TRBJ2-5; the match to TRBD1 covers 7 bases. This CDR3 contains 16 residues. The V gene end was trimmed by 5 bases and the J gene end by 0 bases; junction bases not matched to a gene: 9. Germline V lookup: CDR1 SGHVS, CDR2 FQNEAQ. The CDR3 DNA follows: TGTGCCAGCAGCAACCTAGGGGGCCGTGACCAAGAGACCCAGTACTTC. Translated, it gives CASSNLGGRDQETQYF.

The chain employs TRBV18 and TRBJ2-5, with D uncertain. The CDR3 has 13 residues. The germline V gene encodes CDR1 KGHSH and CDR2 LQKENI. Trimming left V 3 bases short and J 3 bases short, with 8 bases between. The CDR3, as DNA: TGTGCCAGCTCACCTAACACCGAAGAGACCCAGTACTTC. Its translation: CASSPNTEETQYF.

The chain links TRBV7-2 to TRBJ2-1; D ambiguous. CDR1 and CDR2 (germline): SGHTA, FQGNSA. V was clipped by 2 bases and J by 4 bases, with 3 bases between them. The CDR3 extends over 12 amino acids. The CDR3 nucleotides read TGTGCCAGCAGCTTATTGTACAATGAGCAGTTCTTC. As protein: CASSLLYNEQFF.

The CDR3 sequence is CASRPRRGASNEQFF. The CDR3 DNA reads TGTGCCAGCAGGCCAAGACGGGGGGCGAGCAATGAGCAGTTCTTC. The chain joins TRBV7-8 to TRBJ2-1; D might be TRBD2 (7 bases). V shed 6 bases and J shed 6 bases, with 18 bases lying between them. CDR3 length equals 15 residues. Germline V gives CDR1 SGHVS, CDR2 FQNEAQ.

The gene calls are TRBV7-2 and TRBJ2-1; D ambiguous. Looked up from germline, CDR1 is SGHTA and CDR2 is FQGNSA. The length of the CDR3 is 11 residues. V was pared by 6 bases and J by 8 bases, with 8 bases between. The chain's CDR3 is CASRYLDEQFF. CDR3 bases: TGTGCCAGCAGATATTTGGATGAGCAGTTCTTC.

This clonotype was recorded many times. This chain connects TRBV24-1 to TRBJ1-2; TRBD1 might be the D (6 bases). Germline assignment: CDR1 KGHDR and CDR2 SFDVKD. CDR3 size: 14 residues. V was trimmed by 5 bases and J by 7 bases, leaving 16 bases between them. DNA of the CDR3: TGTGCCACCAGTGGGGACATTATTTGTCTTGGCTACACCTTC. Translating it yields CATSGDIICLGYTF.

This clonotype showed up many times. A much more abundant neighbour one base away suggests this may be a read error. The CDR3 is CASSPGTVQETQFF. The CDR3 DNA reads as TGTGCCAGCAGCCCCGGGACAGTACAAGAGACCCAGTTCTTC. The genes are TRBV7-2 and TRBJ2-1; 7 bases match TRBD1. The V segment lost 5 bases and the J segment 13 bases; nucleotides outside the gene matches: 14. This CDR3 has 14 residues. The germline gives CDR1 SGHTA, CDR2 FQGNSA.

This chain links TRBV4-1 with TRBJ2-1; D might be TRBD1 or TRBD2, each matching 6 bases. Trimming removed 1 base from V and 3 bases from J, with 10 bases in between. This CDR3 spans 15 amino acids. From germline, CDR1 is MGHRA and CDR2 YSYEKL. This CDR3 reads CASSQAGGDYNEQFF. CDR3 bases: TGCGCCAGCAGCCAAGCCGGGGGCGACTACAATGAGCAGTTCTTC.

To note about this clonotype: The junction and the germline gene differ at one end; a read error may be behind it. V is TRBV7-6 and J is TRBJ2-5, with 8 bases that match TRBD2. CDR3 length equals 14 residues. CDR1 and CDR2 from the germline V gene are SGHVS and FNYEAQ. The chain's CDR3 is CASTGGGAKNMQYF. CDR3 DNA: TGCGCCAGCACGGGGGGGGGGGCCAAAAATATGCAGTACTTC.

The chain is built from TRBV6-8 and TRBJ2-3, with a possible D match to TRBD2 (7 bases). The DNA end is more similar to TRBJ2-4, so the J call may be wrong. Germline V gene sequence: CDR1 MNHGY, CDR2 SAAAGT. This CDR3 is built from 14 residues. The CDR3 protein is CASRGGRANDTQYF. The CDR3 nucleotides read TGTGCCAGCAGGGGGGGGCGAGCCAACGATACTCAGTACTTC.

As regards this clonotype: A much larger clonotype is one base distant, so this may be a read error. This chain links TRBV5-1 with TRBJ2-1, with D tentatively TRBD2 (5 bases). The J call may be faulty, since TRBJ2-7 better matches the DNA end. The CDR3 loop spans 16 amino acids. Per germline, CDR1 SGHRS and CDR2 YFSETQ. CDR3 coding DNA: TGCGCCAGCAGCCGGGAACGCGGGCAGATATACAATGAGCAGTACTTC. Its protein product is CASSRERGQIYNEQYF.

A few counts support this clonotype. A read error is possible here, since a much larger clone lies one base away. CDR3 coding DNA: TGCGCCAGCAGCCAAGATCTCCACAGGGGGCCTAATGAGCAGTACTTC. Its translation is CASSQDLHRGPNEQYF. V gene TRBV4-3 combines with J gene TRBJ2-5; 9 nucleotides agree with TRBD1. Germline CDR1 reads LGHNA; CDR2 reads YSLEER. Trimming at V came to 0 bases and at J to 11 bases, leaving 13 bases not matched to a gene. The length of the CDR3 is 16 residues.

Concerning this clonotype: One end of the junction fails to match germline, which may point to a read error. The chain links TRBV12-3 or TRBV12-4 to TRBJ2-4; D is possibly TRBD2 (6 bases). The CDR3 extends over 15 amino acids. CDR3 sequence reads: CGSAPGRGAKDIQYF. The CDR3 coding sequence is TGTGGCAGCGCCCCGGGGCGGGGAGCCAAAGACATTCAGTACTTC.

This clonotype showed up many times. This sequence joins TRBV6-1 and TRBJ1-1; 9 nucleotides line up with TRBD1. The CDR3 loop spans 16 amino acids. Looked up from germline, CDR1 is MNHNS and CDR2 is SASEGT. The V gene end was trimmed by 2 bases and the J gene end by 3 bases; junction bases not matched to a gene: 7. CDR3 sequence (DNA): TGTGCCAGCAGTGAAACGACAGGGGGAGGCTACACTGAAGCTTTCTTT. This gives the protein CASSETTGGGYTEAFF.

In DNA, the CDR3 is TGTGCCAGCAGCTTAGTTGGGAGCGGCAATGAGCAGTTCTTC. It specifies CASSLVGSGNEQFF. The chain combines TRBV11-1 with TRBJ2-1, with D maybe TRBD2 (5 bases). The CDR3 runs 14 residues. The V and J ends lost 1 base and 6 bases respectively, with 10 bases between them. CDR1 is SGHAT, CDR2 FQDESV, per germline (reference sequence).